One and the same sample provided the 2 T cell receptor beta chains below, sequenced in a study of T cells after yellow fever vaccination. TCRdb redid the calling of the 5' RACE reads with MiXCR, one entry per CDR3 protein. The table records some 16,000 distinct CDR3 sequences, less than 5% of them present only once. Source: PBMCs, either bulk or a sorted T-cell subset (CD4+, CD8+, memory, or dextramer-sorted; not recorded which), taken 15 days after the yellow fever booster vaccination. The origin of the receptors is a man aged 25-45 years who received the YFV17D yellow fever vaccine.

This clonotype was picked up many times. Here the CDR3 reads CSAPNDRVNFVGYTF. DNA for the CDR3: TGCAGTGCACCAAATGACAGGGTCAATTTCGTCGGCTACACCTTC. The chain carries TRBV20-1 and TRBJ1-2, with TRBD1 matching 7 bases. V lost 6 bases to trimming and J lost 8 bases; unmatched junction nucleotides: 18. Germline V gives CDR1 DFQATT, CDR2 SNEGSKA (reference sequence). This CDR3 has 15 amino acids.

This clonotype is judged medium-sized (0.01 to 0.1%). The chain has TRBV10-3 and TRBJ2-7; 7 positions match TRBD1. CDR3 length: 14 residues. From germline, CDR1 is ENHRY and CDR2 SYGVKD. Unmatched junction bases numbered 2, after V lost 3 bases and J lost 0 bases. The CDR3 DNA reads as TGTGCCATCAGTGACCGACAGGGCTCCTACGAGCAGTACTTC. It translates to CAISDRQGSYEQYF.